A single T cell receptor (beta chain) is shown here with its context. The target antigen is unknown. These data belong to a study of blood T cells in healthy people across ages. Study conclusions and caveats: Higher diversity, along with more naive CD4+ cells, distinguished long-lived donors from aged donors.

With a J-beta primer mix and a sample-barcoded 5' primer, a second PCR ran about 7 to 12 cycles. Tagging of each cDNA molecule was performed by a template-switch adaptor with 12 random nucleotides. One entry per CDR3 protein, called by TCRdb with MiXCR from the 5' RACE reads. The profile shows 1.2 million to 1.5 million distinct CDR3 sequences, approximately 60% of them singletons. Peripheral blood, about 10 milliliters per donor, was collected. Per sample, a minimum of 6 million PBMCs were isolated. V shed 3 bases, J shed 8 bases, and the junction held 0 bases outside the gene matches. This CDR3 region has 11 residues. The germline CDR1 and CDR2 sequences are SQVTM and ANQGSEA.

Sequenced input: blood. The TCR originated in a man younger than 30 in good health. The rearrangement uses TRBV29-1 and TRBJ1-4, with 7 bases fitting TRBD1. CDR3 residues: CSVETGEKLFF. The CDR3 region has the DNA TGCAGCGTTGAGACAGGGGAAAAACTGTTTTTT.